The 18 T cell receptor beta chains listed next were all sequenced from one sample in a study of spatial heterogeneity in lung cancer. Which antigens these TCRs recognize remains unknown. TCRdb used MiXCR to reprocess the 5' RACE reads, holding one entry per CDR3 protein. The data hold some 16,000 distinct CDR3 sequences, with approximately 6.8% observed a single time. The study's findings and limits: It was found that expanded intratumoral alpha and beta TCR counts tracked tumor mutation counts.

Noted time point: sample taken at primary tumor resection. The sample consisted of lung tumor tissue, taken at surgery. The receptor set was obtained from a female donor with early-stage non-small cell lung cancer.

The table lists this clonotype with many counts. With the library built for alpha chains, this beta chain is off target and its frequency is not meaningful. The rearrangement uses TRBV27 and TRBJ1-5; D is perhaps TRBD1 (5 bases). Trimming took 5 bases from V and 6 from J, leaving 11 bases between them. The CDR3 is 13 amino acids. Germline V CDR1 and CDR2: MNHEY, SMNVEV (reference sequence). CDR3 nucleotide sequence: TGTGCCAGCAGTCTCGGGGCGGCTCAGCCCCAGCATTTT. It codes for CASSLGAAQPQHF.

This clonotype was recorded many times. This beta chain appears as a stray read in a library generated for alpha chains; its size is not informative. The chain uses TRBV7-2 and TRBJ2-4, with D possibly being TRBD2 (5 bases). The CDR3 has 13 amino acids. Germline lookup yields CDR1 SGHTA and CDR2 FQGNSA. Trimming shortened V by 1 base and J by 9 bases, and 10 bases separated the two germline ends. CDR3 DNA: TGTGCCAGCAGCTTAGAAAGAGAGGGCATTCAGTACTTC. Residues: CASSLEREGIQYF. The whole variable domain, filled in from reference TRBV7-2 and TRBJ2-4, reads GAGVSQSPSNKVTEKGKDVELRCDPISGHTALYWYRQSLGQGLEFLIYFQGNSAPDKSGLPSDRFSAERTGGSVSTLTIQRTQQEDSAVYLCASSLEREGIQYFGAGTRLSVL.

Remarks on this clonotype: This beta chain is off target for a library built for alpha chains, so its abundance means little. The chain carries TRBV20-1 and TRBJ2-1, with 7 bases identical to TRBD2. The germline V gene encodes CDR1 DFQATT and CDR2 SNEGSKA (reference sequence). CDR3 size: 15 residues. The trim removed 2 bases at V and 2 bases at J, leaving 6 bases unmatched. The CDR3 is CSARKAGTTYNEQFF. The CDR3 DNA follows: TGCAGTGCTAGAAAAGCGGGGACGACCTACAATGAGCAGTTCTTC.

Of note for this clonotype: The library was designed around alpha chains, so this beta chain is a stray read whose abundance carries little weight. The CDR3 loop is CASSLNAGQGGEKLFF. In DNA, the CDR3 is TGTGCCAGCAGCCTCAACGCCGGACAGGGGGGCGAAAAACTGTTTTTT. V and J are TRBV11-2 and TRBJ1-4; 10 positions match TRBD1. The CDR3 has 16 amino acids. The V and J ends lost 5 bases and 8 bases, in that order; junction bases with no gene match: 11. Looked up from germline, CDR1 is SGHAT and CDR2 is FQNNGV. The entire variable domain, with the rest obtained from reference TRBV11-2 and TRBJ1-4, is as follows: EAGVAQSPRYKIIEKRQSVAFWCNPISGHATLYWYQQILGQGPKLLIQFQNNGVVDDSQLPKDRFSAERLKGVDSTLKIQPAKLEDSAVYLCASSLNAGQGGEKLFFGSGTQLSVL.

Remarks on this clonotype: Since it is a stray read in a library aimed at alpha chains, this beta chain has a size that is not meaningful. V is TRBV6-1 and J is TRBJ1-6; no firm D call. The V gene's germline CDR1 is MNHNS and CDR2 SASEGT. The length of the CDR3 is 15 residues. Trimming left V 1 base short and J 3 bases short, with 7 bases between. CDR3 coding DNA: TGTGCCAGCAGTGAAGTTCGGTTCTATAATTCACCCCTCCACTTT. Protein product: CASSEVRFYNSPLHF.

This clonotype appeared many times. This beta chain lies outside the target of a library built for alpha chains; its clone size means little. The chain employs TRBV10-3 and TRBJ2-7; D is possibly TRBD1 (6 bases). Trimming cost V 6 bases and J 4 bases, with 22 bases left between them. The V gene's germline CDR1 is ENHRY and CDR2 SYGVKD. The CDR3 totals 16 residues. In nucleotides, the CDR3 is TGTGCCATCAGCTCCGTGGGGGACACCCTTAGTTACGAGCAGTACTTC. It codes for CAISSVGDTLSYEQYF.

In its sample, this clonotype was seen a few times. This beta chain represents an off-target read in a library built for alpha chains; its size is of limited meaning. This chain joins TRBV7-7 and TRBJ2-1; possibly TRBD1 or TRBD2 for D (5 bases each). This CDR3 contains 15 residues. Trimming took off 4 bases at V and 9 bases at J, with 19 bases between the two ends. The V gene's germline CDR1 is SSHAT and CDR2 FNYEAQ (reference sequence). The CDR3 here is CASSSDLLGGGEQFF. The CDR3 nucleotides are TGTGCCAGCAGCTCGGACCTCCTGGGTGGGGGTGAGCAGTTCTTC.

By sample share, this clonotype is medium-sized. This beta chain came through as a stray read in a library set up for alpha chains, and its size says little. The chain joins TRBV5-1 to TRBJ1-6; TRBD1 matches at 9 bases. CDR1 and CDR2 (germline): SGHRS, YFSETQ. The CDR3 contains 15 residues. Trimming removed 4 bases from V and 7 bases from J; junction bases left unmatched: 6. The CDR3 DNA reads as TGCGCCAGCAGCGCCAGCGGACAGGGGAATTCACCCCTCCACTTT. It encodes CASSASGQGNSPLHF.

In its sample, this clonotype was seen many times. This beta chain is an unintended read in a library built for alpha chains; its size means little. The V gene is TRBV12-3 or TRBV12-4, the J gene TRBJ2-7, with D maybe TRBD1 (6 bases). The V gene lost 7 bases and the J gene lost 7 bases, with 29 bases spanning the gap. There are 17 residues in the CDR3. The CDR3 DNA follows: TGTGCCAGCATCCCCAAAGGGGGACATCAACCCCTCCGGGAGCAGTACTTC. The encoded protein is CASIPKGGHQPLREQYF.

In regard to this clonotype: Being off target in a library aimed at alpha chains, this beta chain has a size of little meaning. The J gene is TRBJ1-1, the V gene TRBV6-6; weak D call: TRBD1 (5 bases). Germline values: CDR1 MNHNY, CDR2 SVGAGI (reference sequence). CDR3 length: 13 residues. Trimming left V 5 bases short and J 4 bases short, with 11 bases between. Written as DNA, the CDR3 is TGTGCCAGCAGTCCCGGGGGGTCCACTGAAGCTTTCTTT. Translating gives CASSPGGSTEAFF.

As to this clonotype: For a library built for alpha chains, this beta chain is a stray read; little rests on its size. The V call is TRBV7-2, the J call TRBJ2-2, with D perhaps TRBD2 (7 bases). V was cut by 5 bases and J by 3 bases, with 19 bases left in between. This CDR3 spans 17 amino acids. Per germline, CDR1 SGHTA and CDR2 FQGNSA. CDR3 loop: CASSRRGARTHTGELFF. CDR3 DNA sequence: TGTGCCAGCAGCCGACGGGGGGCACGAACTCACACCGGGGAGCTGTTTTTT. The full variable domain, with the rest looked up from reference TRBV7-2 and TRBJ2-2, is GAGVSQSPSNKVTEKGKDVELRCDPISGHTALYWYRQSLGQGLEFLIYFQGNSAPDKSGLPSDRFSAERTGGSVSTLTIQRTQQEDSAVYLCASSRRGARTHTGELFFGEGSRLTVL.

This clonotype was seen ten or more times. This beta chain is off target for a library built for alpha chains, so its abundance means little. The chain is built from TRBV28 and TRBJ1-3; unclear D gene. This CDR3 has 13 residues. V lost 8 bases, J lost 0 bases, and 8 bases lay in between. CDR1 is MDHEN, CDR2 SYDVKM, per germline. The CDR3 DNA follows: TGTGCCAGCCTTACTAGCTCTGGAAACACCATATATTTT. Protein: CASLTSSGNTIYF. The entire variable domain, with the rest obtained from reference TRBV28 and TRBJ1-3, is as follows: DVKVTQSSRYLVKRTGEKVFLECVQDMDHENMFWYRQDPGLGLRLIYFSYDVKMKEKGDIPEGYSVSREKKERFSLILESASTNQTSMYLCASLTSSGNTIYFGEGSWLTVV.

A note on this clonotype: This beta chain represents an off-target read in a library built for alpha chains; its size is of limited meaning. The chain links TRBV3-1 to TRBJ1-1; TRBD1 might be the D (6 bases). Germline-derived CDR1 and CDR2 are LGHDT and YNNKEL (reference sequence). This CDR3 contains 12 residues. Trimming cost V 4 bases and J 11 bases, with 14 bases left between them. This CDR3 is CASSLEGGGAFF. As DNA, the CDR3 is TGTGCCAGCAGCCTTGAAGGGGGTGGGGCTTTCTTT.

This clonotype counts as medium-sized (0.01 to 0.1%). The library was designed around alpha chains, so this beta chain is a stray read whose abundance carries little weight. The gene calls are TRBV5-4 and TRBJ2-7; 8 bases fit TRBD2. CDR1 is SGHNT and CDR2 is YYREEE in the germline V gene (reference sequence). The J segment lost 6 bases and the V segment lost 4 bases, leaving 6 bases of the junction unmatched. The CDR3 totals 13 residues. CDR3 sequence (DNA): TGTGCCAGCAGCCGGGGGGGAGAGGGCGAGCAGTACTTC. Translated, it gives CASSRGGEGEQYF.

This clonotype was seen ten or more times. A library made for alpha chains picked up this beta chain off target, so its size means little. V is TRBV12-3 or TRBV12-4 and J is TRBJ2-1, with TRBD1 identical over 9 bases. CDR3 length: 15 residues. V was clipped by 5 bases and J by 6 bases; unmatched bases: 8. The DNA of the CDR3 is TGTGCCAGCAGTGCCTATGACAGGGGGGCCAATGAGCAGTTCTTC. It codes for CASSAYDRGANEQFF.

This clonotype was observed a handful of times. This beta chain is a stray sequence in a library constructed for alpha chains; its clone size is not meaningful. V usage is TRBV6-6 and J usage is TRBJ1-1; D gene unclear. CDR1 and CDR2 (germline): MNHNY, SVGAGI (reference sequence). Trimming took off 6 bases at V and 4 bases at J, with 15 bases between the two ends. The CDR3 consists of 14 residues. The CDR3 loop is CASSPLGPPTEAFF. CDR3 nucleotide sequence: TGTGCCAGCAGCCCTCTGGGCCCGCCCACTGAAGCTTTCTTT.

Many counts were recorded for this clonotype. This beta chain is off target for a library built for alpha chains, so its abundance means little. The V gene is TRBV4-2, the J gene TRBJ2-7, with 8 bases lining up with TRBD2. This CDR3 has 15 residues. CDR1 is LGHNA, CDR2 YNFKEQ, per germline. V shed 0 bases and J 13 bases; nucleotides not matched to a gene: 14. As DNA, the CDR3 is TGTGCCAGCAGCCAAGATCTCCCTAGAGCGGGGGCCCTATACTTC. This sequence encodes CASSQDLPRAGALYF.

This clonotype was observed many times. Because the library targeted alpha chains, this beta chain is an off-target read whose size means little. This chain joins TRBV7-3 and TRBJ1-1, with unresolved D. Trimming removed 5 bases at V and 7 bases at J, with 14 bases between. Germline CDR1 reads SGHTA; CDR2 reads FQGTGA. The CDR3 spans 13 residues. The CDR3 here is CASSVDPSGEAFF. The DNA for the CDR3 is TGTGCCAGCAGCGTCGACCCATCTGGTGAAGCTTTCTTT. The variable domain in full, with the rest retrieved from reference TRBV7-3 and TRBJ1-1, is GAGVSQTPSNKVTEKGKYVELRCDPISGHTALYWYRQSLGQGPEFLIYFQGTGAADDSGLPNDRFFAVRPEGSVSTLKIQRTERGDSAVYLCASSVDPSGEAFFGQGTRLTVV.